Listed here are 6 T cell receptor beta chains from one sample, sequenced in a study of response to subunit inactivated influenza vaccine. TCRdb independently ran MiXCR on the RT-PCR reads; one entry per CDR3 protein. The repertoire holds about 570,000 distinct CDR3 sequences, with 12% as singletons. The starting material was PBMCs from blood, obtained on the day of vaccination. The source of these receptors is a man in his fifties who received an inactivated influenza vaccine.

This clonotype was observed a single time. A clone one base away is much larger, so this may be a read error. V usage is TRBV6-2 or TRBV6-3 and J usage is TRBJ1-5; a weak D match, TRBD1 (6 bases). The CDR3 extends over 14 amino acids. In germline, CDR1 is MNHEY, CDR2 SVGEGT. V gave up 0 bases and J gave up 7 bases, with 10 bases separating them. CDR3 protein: CASSYSGGKQPQHF. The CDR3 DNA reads TGTGCCAGCAGTTACTCAGGGGGGAAGCAGCCCCAGCATTTT.

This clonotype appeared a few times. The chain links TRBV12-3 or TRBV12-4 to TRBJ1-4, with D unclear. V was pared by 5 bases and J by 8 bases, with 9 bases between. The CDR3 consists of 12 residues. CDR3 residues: CASSRSGEKLFF. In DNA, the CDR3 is TGTGCCAGCAGTAGGTCGGGCGAAAAACTGTTTTTT.

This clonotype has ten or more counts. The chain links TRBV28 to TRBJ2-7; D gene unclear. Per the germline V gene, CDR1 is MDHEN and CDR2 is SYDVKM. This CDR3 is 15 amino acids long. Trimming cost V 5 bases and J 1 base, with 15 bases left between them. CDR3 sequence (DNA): TGTGCCAGCAGTGCCGAGACCCTAGGGTCCTACGAGCAGTACTTC. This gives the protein CASSAETLGSYEQYF.

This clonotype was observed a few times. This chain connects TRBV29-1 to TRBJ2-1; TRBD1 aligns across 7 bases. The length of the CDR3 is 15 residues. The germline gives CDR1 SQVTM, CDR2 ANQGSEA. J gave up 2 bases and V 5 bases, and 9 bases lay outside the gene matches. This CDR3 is CSVRTGTETYNEQFF. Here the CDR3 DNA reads TGCAGCGTTCGAACCGGGACAGAAACCTACAATGAGCAGTTCTTC.

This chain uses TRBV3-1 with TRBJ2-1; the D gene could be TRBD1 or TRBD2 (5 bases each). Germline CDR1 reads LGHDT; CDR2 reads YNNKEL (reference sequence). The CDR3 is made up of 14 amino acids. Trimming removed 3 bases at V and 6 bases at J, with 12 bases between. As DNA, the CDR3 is TGTGCCAGCAGCCATGGGACGAGATTCAATGAGCAGTTCTTC. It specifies CASSHGTRFNEQFF.

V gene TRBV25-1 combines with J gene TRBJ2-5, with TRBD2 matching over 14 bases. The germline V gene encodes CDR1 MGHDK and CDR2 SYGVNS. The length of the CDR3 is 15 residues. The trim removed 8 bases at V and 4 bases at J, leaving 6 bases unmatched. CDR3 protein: CASRGLAGERETQYF. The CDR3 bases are TGTGCCAGCCGGGGACTAGCGGGAGAGAGAGAGACCCAGTACTTC.